Here is one T cell receptor (beta chain) with its context. Donation came from healthy Caucasian individuals in Russia who were aged about 6 to 95. The V and J ends lost 4 bases and 8 bases respectively, with 13 bases between them. The CDR3 spans 13 residues. With a J-beta primer mix and a sample-barcoded 5' primer, a second PCR ran about 7 to 11 cycles. All samples gave at least 2.5 million CDR3-containing paired-end reads. MiXCR was run by TCRdb on the 5' RACE reads, yielding one entry per CDR3 protein. The sample lists about 1,400,000 distinct CDR3 sequences, approximately 42% seen once, with 7% to 9% in the top ten. The data were taken from a study of blood T cells in healthy people across ages.

The sample consisted of blood. This TCR came from a woman aged 18 to 35 in good health. The chain uses TRBV12-3 or TRBV12-4 and TRBJ2-3; no firm D call. The CDR3 DNA reads TGTGCCAGCAGTTCATACTCGTTGGGTACGCAGTATTTT. It yields the protein CASSSYSLGTQYF.